These 30 T cell receptor beta chains share one sample of origin, sequenced in a study of shared clonotypes between healthy human individuals. This table comes from immunoSEQ multiplex PCR, and its TCRdb copy is limited to in-frame clones, with some not included. Of around 100,000 clones listed, roughly 70% were seen once; the top ten hold approximately 24%. The sample taken for sequencing was memory CD8+ T cells sorted from blood. Subset specified: CD45RO+ cells pooled with CCR7-negative TemRA cells. All receptors derive from a woman aged 30 to 39 in good health.

The rearrangement uses TRBV28 and TRBJ2-5; 11 nucleotides align to TRBD2. V dropped 3 bases and J dropped 1; count of bases not matched to a gene: 4. The CDR3 runs 16 residues. Germline V gene data show CDR1 as MDHEN and CDR2 as SYDVKM. The CDR3 nucleotides are TGTGCCAGCAGTTTGACTAGCGGGACGGTCCAAGAGACCCAGTACTTC. As protein: CASSLTSGTVQETQYF.

The chain is built from TRBV4-1 and TRBJ2-6; TRBD1 matches 7 bases. This CDR3 has 18 amino acids. Per germline, CDR1 MGHRA and CDR2 YSYEKL. The V segment lost 1 base and the J segment 2 bases; nucleotides outside the gene matches: 8. The DNA of the CDR3 is TGCGCCAGCAGCCAAGCCCATCTGACAGGGACTGGGGCCAACGTCCTGACTTTC. Protein product: CASSQAHLTGTGANVLTF.

The chain is built from TRBV11-2 and TRBJ2-3, with D possibly matching TRBD1 (7 bases). The CDR3 runs 17 residues. Trimming removed 0 bases from V and 4 bases from J, with 17 bases in between. Per germline, CDR1 SGHAT and CDR2 FQNNGV. The DNA of the CDR3 is TGTGCCAGCAGCTTAGAATGGGCCCAGGGGGAGGCAGATACGCAGTATTTT. Encoded protein: CASSLEWAQGEADTQYF.

This clone was counted ten times or more. The junction does not match germline at one end; this may be a read error. The V call is TRBV30, the J call TRBJ1-3; D is possibly TRBD1 (5 bases). CDR3 length: 12 residues. From germline, CDR1 is GTSNPN and CDR2 SVGIG (reference sequence). CDR3 protein: CAWTVGRWGISF. In DNA form, the CDR3 reads TGTGCCTGGACGGTGGGTCGTTGGGGGATAAGCTTT.

The chain recombines TRBV7-9 with TRBJ2-7, with 11 bases identical to TRBD1. The germline V gene encodes CDR1 SEHNR and CDR2 FQNEAQ (reference sequence). The CDR3 is 15 residues long. The V segment lost 6 bases and the J segment 5 bases; nucleotides outside the gene matches: 9. In DNA form, the CDR3 reads TGTGCCAGCAGGAAGGACAGGGGGCCGCAGGACGAGCAGTACTTC. This translates into CASRKDRGPQDEQYF.

V usage is TRBV11-2 and J usage is TRBJ2-3; D is undetermined. The CDR3 extends over 13 amino acids. Germline-derived CDR1 and CDR2 are SGHAT and FQNNGV. V dropped 4 bases and J dropped 3 bases, with 8 bases sitting between them. The CDR3 DNA reads TGTGCCAGCAGCTCAGAAATAACAGATACGCAGTATTTT. Its protein product is CASSSEITDTQYF.

This chain links TRBV27 with TRBJ2-7; D is possibly TRBD2 (6 bases). Deletions cut 3 bases from V and 0 bases from J, with 12 bases between. This CDR3 comprises 15 residues. Germline assignment: CDR1 MNHEY and CDR2 SMNVEV (reference sequence). The CDR3 here is CASSFRLVSSYEQYF. CDR3 nucleotide sequence: TGTGCCAGCAGTTTCCGACTAGTGAGCTCCTACGAGCAGTACTTC.

This chain joins TRBV5-1 and TRBJ2-3, with TRBD2 matching 12 bases. Germline CDR1 and CDR2: SGHRS and YFSETQ. The V gene end was trimmed by 4 bases and the J gene end by 3 bases; junction bases not matched to a gene: 3. The CDR3 consists of 15 residues. The CDR3 is CASSTTSGRTDTQYF. In DNA, the CDR3 is TGCGCCAGCAGCACGACTAGCGGGAGAACAGATACGCAGTATTTT.

This chain links TRBV7-2 with TRBJ1-2; D possibly corresponds to TRBD1 (5 bases). Germline CDR1 SGHTA, CDR2 FQGNSA. The CDR3 is 19 residues long. V was trimmed by 1 base and J by 1 base, leaving 22 bases between them. The CDR3 sequence: CASSLGGRASRPINYGYTF. In DNA form, the CDR3 reads TGTGCCAGCAGCTTAGGGGGCAGGGCTTCCCGTCCCATTAACTATGGCTACACCTTC. The full variable domain, completed using reference TRBV7-2 and TRBJ1-2, is GAGVSQSPSNKVTEKGKDVELRCDPISGHTALYWYRQSLGQGLEFLIYFQGNSAPDKSGLPSDRFSAERTGGSVSTLTIQRTQQEDSAVYLCASSLGGRASRPINYGYTFGSGTRLTVV.

About this clone: This could be a read error, since a much larger clone is one nucleotide away. The same CDR3 can be traced to other DNA sequences in this sample. Written as DNA, the CDR3 is TGTGCCAGCAGTTTACCCCAGGACGGTAATCAGCCCCAGCATTTT. As protein: CASSLPQDGNQPQHF. This chain links TRBV28 with TRBJ1-5; no clear D. Between the trimmed V and J ends, which lost 2 bases and 4 bases, there was a span of 12 bases. Germline V gene lookup returns CDR1 MDHEN and CDR2 SYDVKM. This CDR3 comprises 15 residues.

There are a few counts of this clone. Additional DNA sequences in this sample encode the identical CDR3. This chain joins TRBV27 and TRBJ2-7; D is perhaps TRBD2 (5 bases). The germline V gene has CDR1 MNHEY and CDR2 SMNVEV (reference sequence). Deletions cut 5 bases from V and 3 bases from J, with 14 bases between. CDR3 length: 14 amino acids. The CDR3 region is CASSLTVSGYEQYF. The DNA for the CDR3 is TGTGCCAGCAGTCTAACCGTAAGCGGCTACGAGCAGTACTTC.

V usage is TRBV6-5 and J usage is TRBJ2-7, with 12 bases that match TRBD2. Losses at the gene ends were 6 bases for V and 2 bases for J; bases not matched to a gene: 5. CDR3 length: 15 residues. Looked up from germline, CDR1 is MNHEY and CDR2 is SVGAGI. This chain's CDR3 is CASRDGLAGTYEQYF. The CDR3 DNA sequence: TGTGCCAGCAGAGACGGACTAGCGGGAACCTACGAGCAGTACTTC.

V usage is TRBV28 and J usage is TRBJ2-7, with a tentative D call TRBD1 (8 bases). Trimming left V 6 bases short and J 5 bases short, with 32 bases between. The CDR3 is 19 amino acids. Germline V gives CDR1 MDHEN, CDR2 SYDVKM. CDR3 bases: TGTGCCAGCAGCCGAAGCGGGACAGGCTCTGTATCGCTCCCCCACGAGCAGTACTTC. Amino acid sequence: CASSRSGTGSVSLPHEQYF.

This chain uses TRBV7-2 with TRBJ1-5; no reliable D call. Trimming removed 0 bases from V and 9 bases from J, with 12 bases in between. CDR1 and CDR2 (germline): SGHTA, FQGNSA. The CDR3 is 14 amino acids. The CDR3 sequence: CASSLALSERPQHF. CDR3 sequence (DNA): TGTGCCAGCAGCTTAGCGCTTTCAGAGCGGCCCCAGCATTTT.

The chain is built from TRBV2 and TRBJ2-5, with 9 positions matching TRBD1. The CDR3 is made up of 13 amino acids. Per germline, CDR1 SNHLY and CDR2 FYNNEI. V shed 8 bases, J shed 5 bases, and the junction held 6 bases outside the gene matches. In nucleotides, the CDR3 is TGTGCCAGCGGGGGACAGGGAGGGGAGACCCAGTACTTC. It codes for CASGGQGGETQYF.

A remark on this clone: Other DNA sequences in this sample translate to the same CDR3. The V gene is TRBV27, the J gene TRBJ2-6; D is undetermined. Looked up from germline, CDR1 is MNHEY and CDR2 is SMNVEV (reference sequence). Trimming removed 3 bases from V and 0 bases from J, with 3 bases in between. The CDR3 spans 14 residues. The CDR3 here is CASSLTSGANVLTF. The CDR3 DNA is TGTGCCAGCAGTTTGACCTCTGGGGCCAACGTCCTGACTTTC. Supplemented by reference TRBV27 and TRBJ2-6, the full variable domain reads EAQVTQNPRYLITVTGKKLTVTCSQNMNHEYMSWYRQDPGLGLRQIYYSMNVEVTDKGDVPEGYKVSRKEKRNFPLILESPSPNQTSLYFCASSLTSGANVLTFGAGSRLTVL.

This chain links TRBV6-4 with TRBJ2-1, with 8 bases matching TRBD2. V was clipped by 2 bases and J by 8 bases; unmatched bases: 8. Germline V gives CDR1 MRHNA, CDR2 SNTAGT. This CDR3 is 15 amino acids long. CDR3 nucleotides: TGTGCCAGCAGTGACATGGCGGGAGGACGCGATGAGCAGTTCTTC. This translates into CASSDMAGGRDEQFF.

V is TRBV10-3 and J is TRBJ2-3; TRBD1 is a possible D gene (5 bases). The CDR3 has 18 amino acids. With 0 bases removed from V and 2 bases from J, the gap between germline ends came to 18 bases. Germline V CDR1 and CDR2: ENHRY, SYGVKD. DNA of the CDR3: TGTGCCATCAGTGAGTCGGTCTTTACGTCAGGGCTCACAGATACGCAGTATTTT. Protein sequence: CAISESVFTSGLTDTQYF.

V gene TRBV7-6 combines with J gene TRBJ2-7; D not certain. The V gene's germline CDR1 is SGHVS and CDR2 FNYEAQ. Trimming pared 5 bases from V and 6 bases from J, leaving 17 bases between. This CDR3 is 14 amino acids long. The DNA for the CDR3 is TGTGCCAGCAGCCCGGGCCCCGCGTTCGGCGAGCAGTACTTC. Protein: CASSPGPAFGEQYF.

The chain links TRBV7-9 to TRBJ2-2; D unresolved. The V end was cut by 11 bases, the J end by 7 bases, with 17 bases between. The CDR3 covers 13 residues. The germline V gene has CDR1 SEHNR and CDR2 FQNEAQ (reference sequence). For the CDR3, the DNA is TGTGCCGGTCGGACGGATCCCGGCGGGGAGCTGTTTTTT. It yields the protein CAGRTDPGGELFF.

Regarding this clone: A much larger clone differs by one base, so this may be a read error. The chain employs TRBV4-2 and TRBJ2-7; D gene ambiguous. Germline lookup yields CDR1 LGHNA and CDR2 YNFKEQ. Trimming removed 0 bases from V and 4 bases from J, with 4 bases in between. The CDR3 runs 12 residues. CDR3 amino acids: CASSQDRYEQYF. DNA of the CDR3: TGTGCCAGCAGCCAAGACAGGTACGAGCAGTACTTC.

The V call is TRBV5-6, the J call TRBJ1-3, with D unclear. Trimming cost V 5 bases and J 0 bases, with 9 bases left between them. The CDR3 consists of 14 residues. Germline V lookup: CDR1 SGHDT, CDR2 YYEEEE. The DNA of the CDR3 is TGTGCCAGCAGTAACGACGGCTCTGGAAACACCATATATTTT. Translated: CASSNDGSGNTIYF.

The rearrangement links TRBV25-1 to TRBJ2-5; TRBD2 matches 9 bases. The CDR3 is 14 amino acids. J lost 0 bases, V lost 6 bases, and 2 bases had no gene match. In germline, CDR1 is MGHDK, CDR2 SYGVNS. The CDR3 DNA reads TGTGCCAGCAGGAGACTAGCGGACCAAGAGACCCAGTACTTC. The encoded protein is CASRRLADQETQYF.

The DNA for the CDR3 is TGTGCCAGCAGCTTTATAGCGGGAGGCCCGGAGACCCAGTACTTC. Its translation is CASSFIAGGPETQYF. This rearrangement joins TRBV7-6 to TRBJ2-5; TRBD2 agrees at 10 bases. The junction had 6 bases not matched to a gene; V was cut back by 3 bases and J by 5 bases. The germline gives CDR1 SGHVS, CDR2 FNYEAQ. The CDR3 is 15 residues long.

V is TRBV12-2 and J is TRBJ2-4; the table's D call of TRBD2 was not tested on the DNA. TRBV12-2 is tagged as a pseudogene. The CDR3 totals 18 residues. The CDR3 DNA follows: TGTGCAAGTCGCAAACTAGCGGGAGGGACTCTTCCCAAAAACATTCAGTACTTC. This sequence encodes CASRKLAGGTLPKNIQYF.

This clone was recorded at least ten times. The rearrangement joins TRBV19 to TRBJ2-1; D remains ambiguous. The V end lost 7 bases, the J end lost 0 bases, and 13 bases lay between the germline ends. This CDR3 comprises 15 residues. Germline assignment: CDR1 LNHDA and CDR2 SQIVND (reference sequence). CDR3 in amino acids: CASKVGFSSYNEQFF. CDR3 coding DNA: TGTGCCAGTAAAGTCGGTTTCAGCTCCTACAATGAGCAGTTCTTC.

This clone came up a few times. The chain recombines TRBV4-1 with TRBJ1-5; TRBD1 matches 11 bases. The V gene end was trimmed by 4 bases and the J gene end by 7 bases; junction bases not matched to a gene: 3. Germline values: CDR1 MGHRA, CDR2 YSYEKL. The CDR3 sequence is 14 residues long. The CDR3 sequence is CASSPRTGGQPQHF. The DNA for the CDR3 is TGCGCCAGCAGCCCCCGGACAGGGGGCCAGCCCCAGCATTTT.

This clone was seen more than once but under ten times. The CDR3 bases are TGTGCCAGCCGGAGGGCAGGGGCATTGAGCTATGGCTACACCTTC. Translating gives CASRRAGALSYGYTF. V gene TRBV28 combines with J gene TRBJ1-2; D is perhaps TRBD1 (6 bases). The ends were cut back, 8 bases at V and 4 bases at J, with 20 bases in the middle. The CDR3 has 15 residues. Looked up from germline, CDR1 is MDHEN and CDR2 is SYDVKM.

Only a few counts were recorded for this clone. This rearrangement joins TRBV7-9 to TRBJ1-1; 7 nucleotides line up with TRBD1. Germline assignment: CDR1 SEHNR and CDR2 FQNEAQ (reference sequence). The length of the CDR3 is 13 residues. Trimming cost V 11 bases and J 8 bases; bases outside gene matches: 14. CDR3 nucleotide sequence: TGTGCCGGAGGGACAGATCCTTTCGAGGAAGCTTTCTTT. This codes for CAGGTDPFEEAFF.

V usage is TRBV27 and J usage is TRBJ2-7; D not resolved. The V and J ends lost 5 bases and 7 bases respectively, with 12 bases between them. CDR3 length: 12 amino acids. Per the germline V gene, CDR1 is MNHEY and CDR2 is SMNVEV (reference sequence). CDR3 loop: CASSANLLEQYF. CDR3 DNA sequence: TGTGCCAGCAGTGCCAACTTGCTGGAGCAGTACTTC.